The 16 T cell receptor beta chains given below trace back to one sample, sequenced in a study of blood T cell repertoires in COVID-19. Repertoires were generated with immunoSEQ multiplex PCR, while TCRdb's copy carries only in-frame clones and drops some. Altogether about 200,000 clones are present, 80% to 90% being singletons, with the ten largest covering less than 5%. Sample: PBMCs or T cells enriched from blood (not recorded which). These receptors originate from a woman between 40 and 50 years old with acute COVID-19.

This clone was seen a handful of times. This sequence joins TRBV29-1 and TRBJ2-1, with D tentatively TRBD2 (6 bases). V shed 5 bases and J shed 4 bases, with 12 bases lying between them. The CDR3 spans 13 residues. CDR1 is SQVTM, CDR2 ANQGSEA, per germline. Written as DNA, the CDR3 is TGCAGCGTTCGGAGGGAGACGTACAATGAGCAGTTCTTC. It yields the protein CSVRRETYNEQFF.

The rearrangement uses TRBV29-1 and TRBJ1-1, with D uncertain. Germline V gene sequence: CDR1 SQVTM, CDR2 ANQGSEA. The CDR3 runs 15 residues. V shed 4 bases and J shed 6 bases, with 21 bases lying between them. The CDR3: CSVVFLGGLLAEAFF. The CDR3 nucleotides are TGCAGCGTTGTTTTTCTTGGTGGCCTCCTCGCTGAAGCTTTCTTT.

J is TRBJ1-2 and V is TRBV6-5; 7 bases map to TRBD1. The V gene end was trimmed by 2 bases and the J gene end by 5 bases; junction bases not matched to a gene: 5. CDR3 size: 14 residues. Germline values: CDR1 MNHEY, CDR2 SVGAGI. This CDR3 reads CASSYRGTAYGYTF. The CDR3 DNA is TGTGCCAGCAGTTACAGAGGGACAGCATATGGCTACACCTTC.

V gene TRBV6-4 combines with J gene TRBJ2-1; D gene uncertain. V was shortened by 0 bases and J by 0 bases, with 6 bases between the two germline ends. Germline lookup yields CDR1 MRHNA and CDR2 SNTAGT. The CDR3 has 15 residues. The CDR3, as DNA: TGTGCCAGCAGTGACTCGTGGAGCTCCTACAATGAGCAGTTCTTC. Translated: CASSDSWSSYNEQFF.

V and J are TRBV4-2 and TRBJ2-3; the D gene is possibly TRBD2 (5 bases). Trimming stripped 0 bases from V and 5 bases from J, with 9 bases between. The CDR3 is 14 amino acids. The germline V gene has CDR1 LGHNA and CDR2 YNFKEQ. The CDR3, as DNA: TGTGCCAGCAGCCAAGATCGGGGAGTAGATACGCAGTATTTT. It specifies CASSQDRGVDTQYF.

The chain carries TRBV11-3 and TRBJ2-3, with TRBD2 matching 8 bases. The length of the CDR3 is 15 residues. The V and J ends lost 1 base and 2 bases, in that order; junction bases with no gene match: 2. Germline lookup yields CDR1 SGHNT and CDR2 YENEEA. The CDR3 loop reads CASSLVAGSTDTQYF. In nucleotides, the CDR3 is TGTGCCAGCAGCTTAGTAGCGGGATCCACAGATACGCAGTATTTT.

J is TRBJ1-5 and V is TRBV27; 7 bases are shared with TRBD1. CDR3 length: 14 residues. V shed 6 bases and J 1 base; nucleotides not matched to a gene: 3. Germline V gives CDR1 MNHEY, CDR2 SMNVEV (reference sequence). CDR3 protein: CASRLTGSNQPQHF. Written as DNA, the CDR3 is TGTGCCAGCAGGTTGACAGGGAGCAATCAGCCCCAGCATTTT.

The V call is TRBV6-5, the J call TRBJ1-1; D perhaps matches TRBD1 (5 bases). The CDR3 has 13 residues. Germline lookup yields CDR1 MNHEY and CDR2 SVGAGI. Trimming removed 6 bases at V and 1 base at J, with 9 bases between. The CDR3 loop is CASRGRRNTEAFF. CDR3 sequence (DNA): TGTGCCAGCAGGGGGCGCAGGAACACTGAAGCTTTCTTT.

This clone was picked up one time. This rearrangement joins TRBV27 to TRBJ2-3; TRBD2 aligns across 8 bases. Germline loops: CDR1 MNHEY, CDR2 SMNVEV (reference sequence). V was pared by 4 bases and J by 8 bases, with 14 bases of the junction left unmatched. There are 16 residues in the CDR3. CDR3: CASSYIGGGPGGTQYF. The CDR3 coding sequence is TGTGCCAGCAGTTATATCGGGGGGGGGCCGGGAGGTACGCAGTATTTT.

The gene calls are TRBV12-3 or TRBV12-4 and TRBJ2-7; 7 bases are shared with TRBD1. The J segment lost 3 bases and the V segment lost 4 bases, leaving 3 bases of the junction unmatched. CDR3 size: 13 residues. In DNA form, the CDR3 reads TGTGCCAGCAGTTGGGGACAGAACTACGAGCAGTACTTC. It specifies CASSWGQNYEQYF.

The CDR3 bases are TGTGCCAGCAGGTCCGTGAAACTGGGAAACACCATATATTTT. Its translation: CASRSVKLGNTIYF. The rearrangement uses TRBV27 and TRBJ1-3; D remains ambiguous. V lost 6 bases and J lost 4, with 13 bases in between. This CDR3 comprises 14 residues. Germline V gives CDR1 MNHEY, CDR2 SMNVEV (reference sequence).

The CDR3: CASSYPTGSRHEQYF. Written as DNA, the CDR3 is TGTGCCAGCAGTTACCCCACAGGGAGTCGCCACGAGCAGTACTTC. The rearrangement joins TRBV6-2 or TRBV6-3 to TRBJ2-7, with a possible D match to TRBD1 (6 bases). The V gene's germline CDR1 is MNHEY and CDR2 SVGEGT. The CDR3 extends over 15 amino acids. V dropped 2 bases and J dropped 5 bases, with 16 bases sitting between them.

In its sample, this clone was seen a few times. The CDR3 reads CASSVGVGGLSYEQYF. CDR3 sequence (DNA): TGTGCCAGCAGCGTAGGAGTGGGAGGCCTCTCCTACGAGCAGTACTTC. The chain carries TRBV9 and TRBJ2-7; the D gene is possibly TRBD2 (6 bases). The germline V gene encodes CDR1 SGDLS and CDR2 YYNGEE. The CDR3 is 16 residues long. Trimming removed 0 bases at V and 0 bases at J, with 13 bases between.

The gene calls are TRBV14 and TRBJ2-5, with D possibly being TRBD1 (5 bases). V was cut by 6 bases and J by 5 bases, with 7 bases left in between. The CDR3 has 11 residues. From germline, CDR1 is SGHDN and CDR2 FVKESK. The CDR3 sequence: CASSPGETQYF. DNA for the CDR3: TGTGCCAGCAGTCCAGGGGAGACCCAGTACTTC.

The CDR3 sequence: CASSGRDTQYF. DNA for the CDR3: TGTGCCAGTAGCGGCCGAGATACGCAGTATTTT. This chain links TRBV7-9 with TRBJ2-3; D possibly corresponds to TRBD2 (6 bases). The V end lost 9 bases, the J end lost 5 bases, and 9 bases lay between the germline ends. The CDR3 contains 11 residues. Per germline, CDR1 SEHNR and CDR2 FQNEAQ (reference sequence).

The rearrangement joins TRBV19 to TRBJ2-7, with 9 bases aligning to TRBD1. CDR1 and CDR2 (germline): LNHDA, SQIVND (reference sequence). Trimming at V came to 5 bases and at J to 4 bases, leaving 6 bases not matched to a gene. The CDR3 totals 14 residues. Here the CDR3 reads CASSVTGTGYEQYF. In DNA, the CDR3 is TGTGCCAGTAGTGTTACGGGGACAGGGTACGAGCAGTACTTC.